The rows below give T cell receptor beta chains drawn from one sample of a study of HIV-infected patients and healthy controls. Using its own MiXCR run on the 5' RACE reads, TCRdb lists one record per CDR3 protein. The sample has around 4,800 distinct CDR3 sequences, roughly 8% seen once. The sample here was blood, taken before antiretroviral therapy. Receptors were obtained from an adult with HIV infection. Both conserved end residues are part of each CDR3. A D gene is named only where the DNA matches it firmly. Some rows mark clone size as missing; the rest say once, few, many or name a class of expanded clone.

d_call,j_call,v_call,clone_size,cdr3_nt,cdr3_aa
TRBD2,TRBJ2-5,TRBV5-1,many,TGCGCCAGCAGCCTCCGACTAGCGGGAGGAAGTGGGGAGACCCAGTACTTC,CASSLRLAGGSGETQYF
-,TRBJ2-5,TRBV11-2,medium-sized,TGTGCCAGCAGCCCCGAAGGAGAGACCCAGTACTTC,CASSPEGETQYF
TRBD1,TRBJ2-3,TRBV5-1,medium-sized,TGCGCCAGCAGCTCTGGACAGGGGGCTCGTTTTGAAGATACGCAGTATTTT,CASSSGQGARFEDTQYF
-,TRBJ2-2,TRBV7-2,medium-sized,TGTGCCAGCAGCTTACGGCCGGGGAACACCGGGGAGCTGTTTTTT,CASSLRPGNTGELFF
-,TRBJ2-3,TRBV7-8,-,TGTGCCAGCAGCGCAGCCGGGGTCCGGCGGGGTACTAGCACAGATACGCAGTATTTT,CASSAAGVRRGTSTDTQYF
-,TRBJ1-2,TRBV7-8,medium-sized,TGTGCCAGCAGCTTAGTTGCGACAGCTAACTATGGCTACACCTTC,CASSLVATANYGYTF
-,TRBJ1-5,TRBV6-1,medium-sized,TGTGCCAGCAGTGAACGGTCAGTCGGCGGTGGTCAGCCCCAGCATTTT,CASSERSVGGGQPQHF
-,TRBJ1-5,TRBV28,many,TGTGCCAGCAGTCGGCATCAGCCCCAGCATTTT,CASSRHQPQHF
TRBD1,TRBJ1-2,TRBV7-9,many,TGTGCCAGCAGCTTACCCCTGGACAGGGCCTATGGCTACACCTTC,CASSLPLDRAYGYTF
-,TRBJ2-7,TRBV6-5,-,TGTGCCAGCAGCCGCCCGAGCACCTACGAGCAGTACTTC,CASSRPSTYEQYF
TRBD1,TRBJ2-7,TRBV29-1,-,TGCAGCGTTGTACGGGACAGAGGGGCCGAGCAGTACTTC,CSVVRDRGAEQYF
-,TRBJ1-1,TRBV12-3/TRBV12-4,medium-sized,TGTGCCAGCAGTCCCGCTCAGAACACTGAAGCTTTCTTT,CASSPAQNTEAFF
-,TRBJ1-1,TRBV5-1,many,TGCGCCAGCAGCACCACCGGGACCGAAGGTGAAGCTTTCTTT,CASSTTGTEGEAFF
-,TRBJ2-1,TRBV3-1,few,TGTGCCAGCAGCCAAGGGGGCAACTACAATGAGCAGTTCTTC,CASSQGGNYNEQFF
TRBD1,TRBJ1-2,TRBV6-5,many,TGTGCCAGCAACCCAGGACAGGGACACTATGGCTACACCTTC,CASNPGQGHYGYTF
-,TRBJ2-1,TRBV11-2,medium-sized,TGTGCCAGCAGCTTAGATCCTAGGCAAGACAATGAGCAGTTCTTC,CASSLDPRQDNEQFF
-,TRBJ1-6,TRBV20-1,-,TGCAGTGCTAGAGATAAGGATGGGAGTGCGAACATTCGGAATTCACCCCTCCACTTT,CSARDKDGSANIRNSPLHF
-,TRBJ1-1,TRBV12-3/TRBV12-4,medium-sized,TGTGCCAGCAGCTCGTACCAGGGGATGAACACTGAAGCTTTCTTT,CASSSYQGMNTEAFF
-,TRBJ1-5,TRBV30,few,TGTGCCTGGAGTCTCTTTCCTTCCCAGCCCCAGCATTTT,CAWSLFPSQPQHF
TRBD1,TRBJ1-1,TRBV28,many,TGTGCCAGCAGTACCTGGACAGGGGTGGGCTCAGTGTTCTTT,CASSTWTGVGSVFF
TRBD2,TRBJ2-1,TRBV6-2/TRBV6-3,medium-sized,TGTGCCAGCAGCCCGGGACTAGTAAGCAATGAGCAGTTCTTC,CASSPGLVSNEQFF
-,TRBJ1-1,TRBV5-4,many,TGTGCCAGCGAAGGGGCCCTGAACACTGAAGCTTTCTTT,CASEGALNTEAFF
-,TRBJ2-7,TRBV24-1,medium-sized,TGTGCCACCAGTGATTTGCGGTCGGGGGAGCAGTACTTC,CATSDLRSGEQYF
-,TRBJ1-5,TRBV4-1,medium-sized,TGCGCCAGCAGCCAGGATCTCAGGGGAAGGGGCCAGCCCCAGCATTTT,CASSQDLRGRGQPQHF
TRBD2,TRBJ2-7,TRBV29-1,-,TGCAGCTCCTCCGCGGGGGGTGGAGAGCAGTACTTC,CSSSAGGGEQYF
TRBD1,TRBJ2-5,TRBV28,medium-sized,TGTGCCAGCAGTTCGGGACAGATGTTAGAGACCCAGTACTTC,CASSSGQMLETQYF
-,TRBJ1-5,TRBV28,many,TGTGCCAGCACCCCCGGAGGGTCAGGGAGGAATCAGCCCCAGCATTTT,CASTPGGSGRNQPQHF
TRBD2,TRBJ2-7,TRBV5-1,medium-sized,TGCGCCAGCAGCCTATCAGGGACTAGCGTGAGGGAGCAGTACTTC,CASSLSGTSVREQYF
-,TRBJ1-1,TRBV27,many,TGTGCCAGCATATCGGGGTCTCTATCTTTCTTT,CASISGSLSFF
-,TRBJ1-2,TRBV28,many,TGTGCCAGCAGTTTGGGAAGGGGGAACTATGGCTACACCTTC,CASSLGRGNYGYTF
-,TRBJ1-6,TRBV12-3/TRBV12-4,-,TGTGCCAGCAGTTTAGGGGGGATCGGTAATTCACCCCTCCACTTT,CASSLGGIGNSPLHF
-,TRBJ1-6,TRBV7-9,medium-sized,TGTGCCAGCAGCTTAGGGGGAACTGATTCACCCCTCCACTTT,CASSLGGTDSPLHF
-,TRBJ2-7,TRBV24-1,medium-sized,TGTGCCACCAGTGACCTCAGGGAGCCCTACGAGCAGTACTTC,CATSDLREPYEQYF
TRBD1,TRBJ1-5,TRBV6-1,many,TGTGCCAGCATCAGGGACAGGGGAGTCAATCAGCCCCAGCATTTT,CASIRDRGVNQPQHF
-,TRBJ2-4,TRBV9,-,TGTGCCAGCAGCTCCCCAGGAGGGCCCTTGGGCAAAAACATTCAGTACTTC,CASSSPGGPLGKNIQYF
TRBD2,TRBJ2-5,TRBV20-1,medium-sized,TGCAGTGCAAGGACTAGCGGAGGTTACCAAGAGACCCAGTACTTC,CSARTSGGYQETQYF
TRBD2,TRBJ2-3,TRBV12-3/TRBV12-4,few,TGTGCCAGCAGTTTTCAGGGCGGGAGGGCAGATACGCAGTATTTT,CASSFQGGRADTQYF
-,TRBJ2-7,TRBV18,many,TGTGCCAGCTCCCCAGGTGCTAGGGACCCCTACGAGCAGTACTTC,CASSPGARDPYEQYF